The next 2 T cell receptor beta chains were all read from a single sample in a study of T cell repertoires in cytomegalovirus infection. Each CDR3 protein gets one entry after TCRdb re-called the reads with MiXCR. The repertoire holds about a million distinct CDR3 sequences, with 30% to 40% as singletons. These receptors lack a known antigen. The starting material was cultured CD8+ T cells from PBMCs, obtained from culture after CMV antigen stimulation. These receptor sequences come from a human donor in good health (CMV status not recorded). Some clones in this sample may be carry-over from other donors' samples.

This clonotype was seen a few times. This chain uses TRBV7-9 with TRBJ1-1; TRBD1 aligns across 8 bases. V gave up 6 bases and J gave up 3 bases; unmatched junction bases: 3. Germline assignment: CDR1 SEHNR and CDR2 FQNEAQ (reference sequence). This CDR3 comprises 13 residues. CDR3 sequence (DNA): TGTGCCAGCAGGCCGGACAGGGACACTGAAGCTTTCTTT. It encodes CASRPDRDTEAFF. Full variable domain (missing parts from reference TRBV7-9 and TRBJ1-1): DTGVSQNPRHKITKRGQNVTFRCDPISEHNRLYWYRQTLGQGPEFLTYFQNEAQLEKSRLLSDRFSAERPKGSFSTLEIQRTEQGDSAMYLCASRPDRDTEAFFGQGTRLTVV.

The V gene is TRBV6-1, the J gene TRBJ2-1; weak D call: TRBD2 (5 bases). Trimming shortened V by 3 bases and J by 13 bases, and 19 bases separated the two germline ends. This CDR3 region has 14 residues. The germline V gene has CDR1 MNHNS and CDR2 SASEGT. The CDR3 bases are TGTGCCAGCAGTGAGAAATGGACTCCCCGGGATCAGTTCTTC. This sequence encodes CASSEKWTPRDQFF.